Below, one T cell receptor beta chain is given with its context. Its antigen remains unknown. These data are taken from a study of beta chain features in type 1 diabetes. Study at large: Cell yields, gender and age were similar in healthy donors and patients.

A CD45RO/CCR7/CD25/CD127/CD95/CD27 panel sorted naive, central memory, regulatory and stem cell-like memory CD4+ cells. The whole isolated RNA underwent reverse transcription, so sequencing captured expressed TCRB transcripts. Regulatory, naive and central memory T cell samples averaged around 3.5 million reads. The assay was immunoSEQ multiplex PCR, and TCRdb's table has in-frame clones only and misses some. The table lists 630,000 or so clones, more than 12% of them singletons. Germline V gene lookup returns CDR1 SEHNR and CDR2 FQNEAQ (reference sequence). Trimming stripped 1 base from V and 5 bases from J, with 11 bases between. The CDR3 totals 14 residues. The study, taken as a whole, reports: Equally in patients and controls, shorter templates might have been favored by PCR. For Type 1 diabetes patients, all four CD4+ subsets carried TCRB CDR3s that were moderately but significantly shorter.

The sequenced material came from naive CD4+ T cells from blood. This receptor was identified in a man aged 18 to 29 with type 1 diabetes. The genes are TRBV7-9 and TRBJ1-2; D uncertain. CDR3 protein: CASSLVERAYGYTF. The CDR3 DNA reads as TGTGCCAGCAGCTTAGTCGAAAGGGCGTATGGCTACACCTTC.